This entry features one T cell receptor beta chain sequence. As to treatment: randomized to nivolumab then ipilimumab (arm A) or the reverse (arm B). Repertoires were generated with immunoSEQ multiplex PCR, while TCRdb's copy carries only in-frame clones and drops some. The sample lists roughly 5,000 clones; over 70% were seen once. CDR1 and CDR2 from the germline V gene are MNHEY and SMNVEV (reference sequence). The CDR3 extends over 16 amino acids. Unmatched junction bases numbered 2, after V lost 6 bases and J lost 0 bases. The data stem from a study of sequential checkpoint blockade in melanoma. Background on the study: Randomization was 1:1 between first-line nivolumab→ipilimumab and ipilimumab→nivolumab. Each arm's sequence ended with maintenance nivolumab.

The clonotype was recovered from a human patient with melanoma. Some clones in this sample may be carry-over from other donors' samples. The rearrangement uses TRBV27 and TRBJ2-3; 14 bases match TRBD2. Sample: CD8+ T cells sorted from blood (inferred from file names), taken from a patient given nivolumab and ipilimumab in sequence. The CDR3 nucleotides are TGTGCCAGCAGGAGACTAGCGGGGGGGAGCACAGATACGCAGTATTTT. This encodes CASRRLAGGSTDTQYF.